Listed here are 16 T cell receptor beta chains from one sample, sequenced in a study of blood T cells in healthy people across ages. A sample-barcoded 5' primer and a J-beta primer mix were used in a second PCR of about 7 to 12 cycles. TCRdb called the 5' RACE reads again in MiXCR, with one record for every CDR3 protein. The table records more than 650,000 distinct CDR3 sequences, over 20% of them present only once. The sample comprised blood. The receptors were gathered from a man aged 65-85 years in good health.

The chain combines TRBV7-2 with TRBJ1-3, with TRBD1 as a possible D gene (6 bases). The CDR3 is made up of 16 amino acids. Trimming removed 3 bases at V and 4 bases at J, with 16 bases between. Per germline, CDR1 SGHTA and CDR2 FQGNSA. CDR3: CASSFRGSQGGNTIYF. The CDR3 coding sequence is TGTGCCAGCAGCTTTAGGGGGTCTCAAGGAGGAAACACCATATATTTT.

The rearrangement links TRBV15 to TRBJ2-1, with 7 bases aligning to TRBD2. In germline, CDR1 is LNHNV, CDR2 YYDKDF (reference sequence). This CDR3 spans 15 amino acids. V trimming: 2 bases; J trimming: 2 bases; junction bases outside the gene matches: 3. The CDR3 reads CATSRSSGTYNEQFF. The CDR3 coding sequence is TGTGCCACCAGCAGATCTAGCGGAACCTACAATGAGCAGTTCTTC.

The chain joins TRBV12-3 or TRBV12-4 to TRBJ1-5, with 8 bases fitting TRBD1. Trimming at V came to 1 base and at J to 1 base, leaving 3 bases not matched to a gene. This CDR3 contains 16 residues. CDR3 sequence: CASSLGSGGSNQPQHF. DNA of the CDR3: TGTGCCAGCAGTTTAGGGTCAGGGGGCAGCAATCAGCCCCAGCATTTT.

This chain connects TRBV19 to TRBJ2-1; TRBD2 might be the D (5 bases). V lost 6 bases and J 8 bases, leaving 14 bases between the germline ends. This CDR3 contains 13 residues. CDR1 LNHDA and CDR2 SQIVND come from the germline V gene (reference sequence). Here the CDR3 DNA reads TGTGCCAGTAGCACAGACTATATCGATGAGCAGTTCTTC. Translation: CASSTDYIDEQFF.

The gene calls are TRBV2 and TRBJ2-4, with unresolved D. The CDR3 length is 16 residues. Germline lookup yields CDR1 SNHLY and CDR2 FYNNEI. V was trimmed by 1 base and J by 0 bases, leaving 10 bases between them. The CDR3 sequence is CASSEGSRLAKNIQYF. CDR3 DNA sequence: TGTGCCAGCAGTGAAGGGTCGAGACTAGCCAAAAACATTCAGTACTTC.

This clonotype has ten or more counts. J is TRBJ1-2 and V is TRBV7-2; TRBD1 matches 8 bases. CDR1 is SGHTA and CDR2 is FQGNSA in the germline V gene. The V gene end was trimmed by 2 bases and the J gene end by 4 bases; junction bases not matched to a gene: 9. The length of the CDR3 is 16 residues. For the CDR3, the DNA is TGTGCCAGCAGCTTACTAGCGGGACAGGCCGTCTATGGCTACACCTTC. Its protein product is CASSLLAGQAVYGYTF.

The genes are TRBV20-1 and TRBJ2-5; D not certain. V gave up 6 bases and J gave up 5 bases, with 7 bases separating them. The CDR3 consists of 10 residues. Germline-derived CDR1 and CDR2 are DFQATT and SNEGSKA (reference sequence). The CDR3: CSALTETQYF. For the CDR3, the DNA is TGCAGTGCGCTCACGGAGACCCAGTACTTC.

In this sample, this clonotype turned up many times. The V call is TRBV7-9, the J call TRBJ1-6; perhaps TRBD1 as D (5 bases). V was trimmed by 5 bases and J by 0 bases, leaving 20 bases between them. Germline CDR1 SEHNR, CDR2 FQNEAQ (reference sequence). The CDR3 is 19 residues long. The CDR3 DNA sequence: TGTGCCAGCAGCCAATCGGGGGGTGACCTTCTCTCCTATAATTCACCCCTCCACTTT. Protein product: CASSQSGGDLLSYNSPLHF.

This clonotype was observed a handful of times. The chain links TRBV20-1 to TRBJ1-1, with D perhaps matching TRBD1 (5 bases). The CDR3 contains 14 residues. Germline V CDR1 and CDR2: DFQATT, SNEGSKA (reference sequence). Trimming stripped 3 bases from V and 7 bases from J, with 18 bases between. CDR3 sequence reads: CSASKVRDMIEAFF. In DNA form, the CDR3 reads TGCAGTGCTAGTAAGGTCAGGGATATGATTGAAGCTTTCTTT.

The rearrangement uses TRBV5-1 and TRBJ1-4; D is unresolved. The CDR3 runs 14 residues. V gave up 3 bases and J gave up 5 bases, with 11 bases separating them. Germline V gene lookup returns CDR1 SGHRS and CDR2 YFSETQ. The chain's CDR3 is CASSWGTQNEKLFF. In nucleotides, the CDR3 is TGCGCCAGCAGCTGGGGTACACAGAATGAAAAACTGTTTTTT.

This clonotype was seen a handful of times. The rearrangement links TRBV4-2 to TRBJ1-4; perhaps TRBD1 as D (5 bases). This CDR3 comprises 19 residues. Germline CDR1 is LGHNA and CDR2 is YNFKEQ. The V and J ends lost 0 bases and 0 bases respectively, with 17 bases between them. As DNA, the CDR3 is TGTGCCAGCAGCCAAGACTCGGCGGTCGGGGACTCAACTAATGAAAAACTGTTTTTT. Translating it yields CASSQDSAVGDSTNEKLFF.

The gene calls are TRBV27 and TRBJ2-3, with TRBD1 matching over 9 bases. V was clipped by 5 bases and J by 2 bases; unmatched bases: 5. Per the germline V gene, CDR1 is MNHEY and CDR2 is SMNVEV (reference sequence). The CDR3 loop spans 15 amino acids. The CDR3 DNA is TGTGCCAGCAGTATACGGACAGGGGCCACAGATACGCAGTATTTT. This encodes CASSIRTGATDTQYF.

Only a few counts were recorded for this clonotype. This rearrangement joins TRBV6-5 to TRBJ1-2, with D possibly being TRBD1 (6 bases). The CDR3 has 14 residues. Per the germline V gene, CDR1 is MNHEY and CDR2 is SVGAGI. V lost 7 bases and J 1 base, leaving 13 bases between the germline ends. CDR3 region: CASTRTVNNYGYTF. The DNA of the CDR3 is TGTGCCAGCACTCGGACAGTAAATAACTATGGCTACACCTTC.

This clonotype was counted a few times. The chain couples TRBV12-3 or TRBV12-4 to TRBJ2-3; TRBD2 agrees at 7 bases. The J segment lost 5 bases and the V segment lost 5 bases, leaving 10 bases of the junction unmatched. The CDR3 is 15 amino acids. The CDR3 DNA reads TGTGCCAGCAGTCAAGGACTAGTGGAGGGAGATACGCAGTATTTT. Translation gives CASSQGLVEGDTQYF.

The chain combines TRBV20-1 with TRBJ2-1, with 12 bases fitting TRBD2. Per germline, CDR1 DFQATT and CDR2 SNEGSKA (reference sequence). The V gene end was trimmed by 5 bases and the J gene end by 3 bases; junction bases not matched to a gene: 2. The CDR3 sequence is 14 residues long. The CDR3: CSALTSGSYNEQFF. CDR3 coding DNA: TGCAGTGCTTTGACTAGCGGGAGCTACAATGAGCAGTTCTTC.

This clonotype was detected a few times. The CDR3 loop is CASSYSPGPPYSNQPQHF. Here the CDR3 DNA reads TGTGCCAGCAGTTACTCGCCGGGACCCCCTTATAGCAATCAGCCCCAGCATTTT. V usage is TRBV6-5 and J usage is TRBJ1-5; perhaps TRBD1 as D (5 bases). The V and J ends lost 0 bases and 0 bases respectively, with 15 bases between them. The CDR3 has 18 residues. Per the germline V gene, CDR1 is MNHEY and CDR2 is SVGAGI.